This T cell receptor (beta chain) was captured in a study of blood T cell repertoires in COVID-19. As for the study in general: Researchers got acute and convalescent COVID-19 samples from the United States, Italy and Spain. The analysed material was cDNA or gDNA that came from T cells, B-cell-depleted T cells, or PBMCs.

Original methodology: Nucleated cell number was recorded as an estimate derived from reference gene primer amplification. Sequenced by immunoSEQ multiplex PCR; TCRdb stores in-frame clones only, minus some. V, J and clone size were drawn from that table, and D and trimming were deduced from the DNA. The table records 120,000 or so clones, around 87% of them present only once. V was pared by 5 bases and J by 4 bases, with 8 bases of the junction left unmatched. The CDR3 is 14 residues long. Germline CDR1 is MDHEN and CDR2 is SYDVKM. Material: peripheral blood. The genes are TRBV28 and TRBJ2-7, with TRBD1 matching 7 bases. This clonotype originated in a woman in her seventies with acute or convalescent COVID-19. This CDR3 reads CASSHATGWYEQYF. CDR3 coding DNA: TGTGCCAGCAGTCACGCGACAGGGTGGTACGAGCAGTACTTC. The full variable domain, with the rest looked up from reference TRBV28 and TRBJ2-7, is DVKVTQSSRYLVKRTGEKVFLECVQDMDHENMFWYRQDPGLGLRLIYFSYDVKMKEKGDIPEGYSVSREKKERFSLILESASTNQTSMYLCASSHATGWYEQYFGPGTRLTVT.